This passage covers 26 T cell receptor beta chains from one sample sequenced in a study of response to subunit inactivated influenza vaccine. TCRdb itself ran the RT-PCR reads through MiXCR, one entry per CDR3 protein. The data hold more than 600,000 distinct CDR3 sequences, with 18% observed a single time. The material sequenced was PBMCs from blood, taken 5 days after vaccination. The receptor set was obtained from a man aged 50 or older who received an inactivated influenza vaccine.

V gene TRBV5-1 combines with J gene TRBJ2-3; D ambiguous. Germline loops: CDR1 SGHRS, CDR2 YFSETQ. The CDR3 extends over 14 amino acids. Trimming took off 0 bases at V and 3 bases at J, with 8 bases between the two ends. For the CDR3, the DNA is TGCGCCAGCAGCTTGGGGGAACAAACAGATACGCAGTATTTT. Protein sequence: CASSLGEQTDTQYF.

This clonotype showed up many times. The chain carries TRBV10-3 and TRBJ2-1; 10 nucleotides line up with TRBD1. J was trimmed by 7 bases and V by 6 bases; bases with no gene match: 3. This CDR3 has 13 residues. The V gene's germline CDR1 is ENHRY and CDR2 SYGVKD. The CDR3 spells CAIRPGQGNEQFF. In nucleotides, the CDR3 is TGTGCCATCAGGCCGGGACAGGGGAATGAGCAGTTCTTC.

This clonotype showed up just a few times. This sequence joins TRBV15 and TRBJ1-3; tentative D call: TRBD1 (5 bases). CDR1 is LNHNV and CDR2 is YYDKDF in the germline V gene (reference sequence). The V and J ends lost 6 bases and 1 base respectively, with 16 bases between them. The CDR3 runs 16 residues. The chain's CDR3 is CATRDPDMGSGNTIYF. Here the CDR3 DNA reads TGTGCCACCAGAGACCCGGACATGGGGTCTGGAAACACCATATATTTT.

This clonotype has just a few counts. The chain links TRBV20-1 to TRBJ2-7; tentatively, D is TRBD1 (6 bases). CDR3 size: 14 residues. Germline values: CDR1 DFQATT, CDR2 SNEGSKA (reference sequence). The V gene lost 3 bases and the J gene lost 5 bases, with 17 bases spanning the gap. The CDR3 bases are TGCAGTGCTAGTGTACCACAGGGTGAGCACGAGCAGTACTTC. Translating gives CSASVPQGEHEQYF.

This clonotype was seen a few times. The chain recombines TRBV20-1 with TRBJ2-5, with D possibly matching TRBD2 (6 bases). This CDR3 is built from 14 residues. V was trimmed by 5 bases and J by 2 bases, leaving 15 bases between them. Germline V gene lookup returns CDR1 DFQATT and CDR2 SNEGSKA (reference sequence). The CDR3: CSAEDGRLQETQYF. The CDR3 DNA reads TGCAGTGCTGAGGACGGGAGATTACAAGAGACCCAGTACTTC.

The gene calls are TRBV7-9 and TRBJ2-1; a weak D match, TRBD2 (5 bases). Looked up from germline, CDR1 is SEHNR and CDR2 is FQNEAQ (reference sequence). V lost 6 bases and J 1 base, leaving 19 bases between the germline ends. The CDR3 is 17 amino acids. The CDR3 protein is CASRRASGPSSYNEQFF. The CDR3 DNA sequence: TGTGCCAGCAGGAGAGCAAGCGGCCCTAGTTCCTACAATGAGCAGTTCTTC. The variable domain in full, with the rest retrieved from reference TRBV7-9 and TRBJ2-1, is DTGVSQNPRHKITKRGQNVTFRCDPISEHNRLYWYRQTLGQGPEFLTYFQNEAQLEKSRLLSDRFSAERPKGSFSTLEIQRTEQGDSAMYLCASRRASGPSSYNEQFFGPGTRLTVL.

This chain uses TRBV10-3 with TRBJ1-6; D is possibly TRBD1 (5 bases). The V end was cut by 3 bases, the J end by 8 bases, with 8 bases between. The V gene's germline CDR1 is ENHRY and CDR2 SYGVKD. The CDR3 runs to 13 residues. The CDR3 sequence: CAISELGDSPLHF. As DNA, the CDR3 is TGTGCCATCAGTGAACTGGGGGATTCACCCCTCCACTTT.

The chain carries TRBV29-1 and TRBJ2-6; D unresolved. This CDR3 is 16 amino acids long. Germline values: CDR1 SQVTM, CDR2 ANQGSEA. V was clipped by 2 bases and J by 0 bases, with 11 bases between them. The CDR3 DNA reads as TGCAGCGTTGAATTTTTGTCGCGCTCTGGGGCCAACGTCCTGACTTTC. It codes for CSVEFLSRSGANVLTF. The full variable domain, with the rest looked up from reference TRBV29-1 and TRBJ2-6, is SAVISQKPSRDICQRGTSLTIQCQVDSQVTMMFWYRQQPGQSLTLIATANQGSEATYESGFVIDKFPISRPNLTFSTLTVSNMSPEDSSIYLCSVEFLSRSGANVLTFGAGSRLTVL.

This sequence joins TRBV4-3 and TRBJ2-7, with D maybe TRBD1 (6 bases). Germline assignment: CDR1 LGHNA and CDR2 YSLEER. V was cut by 0 bases and J by 9 bases, with 21 bases left in between. The CDR3 spans 16 residues. The CDR3 DNA follows: TGCGCCAGCAGCCAAGATCGGGCGTCAGGGACAAAGGGGCAGTACTTC. This translates into CASSQDRASGTKGQYF.

The chain recombines TRBV30 with TRBJ1-2; the D gene is possibly TRBD1 (6 bases). With 4 bases removed from V and 5 bases from J, the gap between germline ends came to 8 bases. Germline V gene sequence: CDR1 GTSNPN, CDR2 SVGIG (reference sequence). The CDR3 is 11 residues long. The CDR3 sequence: CAWTQGYGYTF. The DNA of the CDR3 is TGTGCCTGGACTCAGGGGTATGGCTACACCTTC.

This clonotype was counted a single time. The chain has TRBV7-2 and TRBJ2-1, with 9 positions matching TRBD2. The CDR3 is made up of 15 amino acids. CDR1 is SGHTA and CDR2 is FQGNSA in the germline V gene. Trimming cost V 1 base and J 4 bases; bases outside gene matches: 2. The CDR3 loop is CASSLGSGRYNEQFF. CDR3 sequence (DNA): TGTGCCAGCAGCTTAGGTAGCGGGAGATACAATGAGCAGTTCTTC.

The table lists this clonotype with a few counts. The V gene is TRBV3-1, the J gene TRBJ2-3, with unresolved D. The CDR3 covers 14 residues. The germline V gene has CDR1 LGHDT and CDR2 YNNKEL (reference sequence). V dropped 1 base and J dropped 0 bases, with 5 bases sitting between them. Here the CDR3 reads CASSQVQSTDTQYF. DNA for the CDR3: TGTGCCAGCAGCCAAGTTCAAAGCACAGATACGCAGTATTTT.

This clonotype was seen more than once but under ten times. The chain carries TRBV20-1 and TRBJ2-3, with D possibly matching TRBD2 (5 bases). The CDR3 has 14 amino acids. Germline CDR1 is DFQATT and CDR2 is SNEGSKA (reference sequence). V lost 1 base, J lost 2 bases, and 10 bases lay in between. CDR3 nucleotide sequence: TGCAGTGCTAGAGCGCCTAGCTACACAGATACGCAGTATTTT. Amino acids: CSARAPSYTDTQYF.

This chain links TRBV5-1 with TRBJ2-3; possible D gene TRBD2, 5 bases. Germline V lookup: CDR1 SGHRS, CDR2 YFSETQ. The germline V and J ends were trimmed by 0 bases and 5 bases, with 10 bases remaining between them. This CDR3 spans 14 amino acids. The CDR3 sequence is CASSLGRGIDTQYF. CDR3 nucleotide sequence: TGCGCCAGCAGCTTGGGACGGGGAATAGATACGCAGTATTTT. The whole variable domain, remainder taken from reference TRBV5-1 and TRBJ2-3, is KAGVTQTPRYLIKTRGQQVTLSCSPISGHRSVSWYQQTPGQGLQFLFEYFSETQRNKGNFPGRFSGRQFSNSRSEMNVSTLELGDSALYLCASSLGRGIDTQYFGPGTRLTVL.

The gene calls are TRBV5-1 and TRBJ2-7; D possibly matches TRBD1 or TRBD2 (5 bases each). CDR3 length: 17 amino acids. Germline loops: CDR1 SGHRS, CDR2 YFSETQ. Trimming took 5 bases from V and 6 from J, leaving 27 bases between them. CDR3 nucleotides: TGCGCCAGCAGACCACCGGGGACCGCTAAAGTGTTCGCCGAGCAGTACTTC. It encodes CASRPPGTAKVFAEQYF.

This clonotype was counted a few times. The chain joins TRBV20-1 to TRBJ2-5, with 7 positions matching TRBD2. The CDR3 is 18 residues long. Germline CDR1 DFQATT, CDR2 SNEGSKA (reference sequence). The V segment lost 0 bases and the J segment 5 bases; nucleotides outside the gene matches: 18. The DNA of the CDR3 is TGCAGTGCTAGAGATCAAAGGTCAAGGCGGGAGTCTTGGGAGACCCAGTACTTC. The encoded protein is CSARDQRSRRESWETQYF.

This chain joins TRBV2 and TRBJ1-3, with D tentatively TRBD1 (6 bases). Germline CDR1 and CDR2: SNHLY and FYNNEI. The CDR3 is made up of 14 amino acids. V was pared by 5 bases and J by 2 bases, with 10 bases between. CDR3 in amino acids: CASSYRAAGNTIYF. The CDR3, as DNA: TGTGCCAGCAGTTACAGGGCGGCTGGAAACACCATATATTTT.

J is TRBJ2-1 and V is TRBV11-2; no clear D. This CDR3 is 11 amino acids long. Deletions cut 1 base from V and 11 bases from J, with 6 bases between. Germline V gene sequence: CDR1 SGHAT, CDR2 FQNNGV. This CDR3 is CASSLALQQFF. The CDR3 coding sequence is TGTGCCAGCAGCTTAGCCCTGCAGCAGTTCTTC.

There are many counts of this clonotype. The chain couples TRBV5-4 to TRBJ2-1; D is perhaps TRBD1 (5 bases). V shed 1 base and J shed 0 bases, with 8 bases lying between them. Germline V gene data show CDR1 as SGHNT and CDR2 as YYREEE (reference sequence). This CDR3 has 15 amino acids. CDR3 in amino acids: CASSLWGGSYNEQFF. In DNA, the CDR3 is TGTGCCAGCAGCTTGTGGGGCGGCTCCTACAATGAGCAGTTCTTC.

This clonotype was detected many times. The chain recombines TRBV7-2 with TRBJ2-5; D unresolved. V was shortened by 6 bases and J by 9 bases, with 17 bases between the two germline ends. This CDR3 has 13 residues. Germline CDR1 is SGHTA and CDR2 is FQGNSA. The CDR3, as DNA: TGTGCCAGCAGTTTGATCCCGGAGCAGGCCCAGTACTTC. Translating it yields CASSLIPEQAQYF.

Notes on this clonotype: Mismatch with germline at one junction end may stem from a read error. The chain couples TRBV6-1 to TRBJ2-2; D could derive from TRBD1 or TRBD2 (5 bases each). Germline V lookup: CDR1 MNHNS, CDR2 SASEGT. The CDR3 consists of 14 residues. CDR3 coding DNA: TGTGCCAGCAGTCAGGGACGGCGGACCGGGGAGCCGTTTTTT. Residues: CASSQGRRTGEPFF.

This clonotype was detected ten times or more. The chain uses TRBV5-6 and TRBJ2-3; D not resolved. V lost 0 bases to trimming and J lost 2 bases, with 4 bases between them. This CDR3 is built from 13 residues. Germline V CDR1 and CDR2: SGHDT, YYEEEE. CDR3 sequence (DNA): TGTGCCAGCAGCTTGGAACCCACAGATACGCAGTATTTT. Translation: CASSLEPTDTQYF.

The chain has TRBV5-1 and TRBJ2-1; a weak D match, TRBD2 (5 bases). The germline V gene has CDR1 SGHRS and CDR2 YFSETQ. CDR3 length: 12 amino acids. V lost 2 bases and J 10 bases, leaving 10 bases between the germline ends. As DNA, the CDR3 is TGCGCCAGCAGCTTATGGGAGACCGAGCAGTTCTTC. This codes for CASSLWETEQFF.

The chain's CDR3 is CSASGGEQYEQYF. The CDR3 bases are TGCAGTGCTAGCGGGGGAGAACAGTACGAGCAGTACTTC. The V call is TRBV20-1, the J call TRBJ2-7; TRBD2 might be the D (6 bases). Germline assignment: CDR1 DFQATT and CDR2 SNEGSKA (reference sequence). This CDR3 is built from 13 residues. Trimming shortened V by 3 bases and J by 4 bases, and 13 bases separated the two germline ends.

The chain links TRBV12-3 or TRBV12-4 to TRBJ1-5, with no clear D. The CDR3 runs 14 residues. V was pared by 3 bases and J by 10 bases, with 16 bases between. The CDR3 region is CASSLGDSNLPQHF. In DNA form, the CDR3 reads TGTGCCAGCAGTTTGGGCGATAGCAATCTCCCCCAGCATTTT.

This clonotype was observed a handful of times. The J gene is TRBJ1-1, the V gene TRBV20-1; D remains unclear. V lost 4 bases and J 10 bases, leaving 13 bases between the germline ends. The V gene's germline CDR1 is DFQATT and CDR2 SNEGSKA (reference sequence). The CDR3 loop spans 11 amino acids. The CDR3 sequence: CSAKDFGVAFF. The CDR3 region has the DNA TGCAGTGCTAAAGATTTTGGTGTAGCTTTCTTT.